These T cell receptor beta chains were read from a single sample in a study of CD8 T cells in ankylosing spondylitis. TCRdb called the 5' RACE reads again in MiXCR, with one record for every CDR3 protein. The profile shows fewer than 180,000 distinct CDR3 sequences, around two fifths of them singletons. Input material: synovial fluid, either unsorted or a sorted T cell fraction (not recorded which). These TCRs come from a male donor with ankylosing spondylitis. Each CDR3 is given with its conserved first and last residue. A D gene is named only where the DNA matches it firmly. Size is omitted from some rows. Given values are once, few, many or a class for expanded clones.

abundance	v_gene	d_gene	j_gene	CDR3nt	CDR3aa
NA	TRBV12-3/TRBV12-4	NA	TRBJ2-2	TGTGCCAGCAGGCCCGGGACTCCTCTCACCGGGGAGCTGTTTTTT	CASRPGTPLTGELFF
many	TRBV3-1	NA	TRBJ2-1	TGTGCCAGCGCCCCCACGGGCAATGAGCAGTTCTTC	CASAPTGNEQFF
NA	TRBV6-5	TRBD2	TRBJ2-7	TGTGCCAGCAGTTATGGCACTAGCGGGATCTACGAGCAGTACTTC	CASSYGTSGIYEQYF
NA	TRBV12-3/TRBV12-4	TRBD2	TRBJ2-1	TGTGCCAGCAGTTGTACTAGCGGGGTATACAATGAGCAGTTCTTC	CASSCTSGVYNEQFF
NA	TRBV10-2	NA	TRBJ2-2	TGCGCCAGCAGTGAGTGGGGGACCCTGAACACCGGGGAGCTGTTTTTT	CASSEWGTLNTGELFF
many	TRBV20-1	NA	TRBJ2-1	TGCAGTGCTAGGGGGAGGGGGGCTTCCTCCTACAATGAGCAGTTCTTC	CSARGRGASSYNEQFF
NA	TRBV4-2	TRBD1	TRBJ1-5	TGTGCCAGCAGCCAAGATTTAGGGGACAGGATCTATCAGCCCCAGCATTTT	CASSQDLGDRIYQPQHF
few	TRBV9	NA	TRBJ2-1	TGTGCCAGCAGCGTAGATGATAGCGAGAATGAGCAGTTCTTC	CASSVDDSENEQFF
NA	TRBV29-1	NA	TRBJ2-1	TGCAGCGTTGAACCCCCAGGGATCGGTGAGCAGTTCTTC	CSVEPPGIGEQFF
few	TRBV25-1	NA	TRBJ2-1	TGTGCCAGCAGTCCCGGGACTCCCTCCTACAATGAGCAGTTCTTC	CASSPGTPSYNEQFF
NA	TRBV20-1	NA	TRBJ1-1	TGCAGTGCTAGAGATTGGGCCCACCGGCGGTACGCTGAAGCTTTCTTT	CSARDWAHRRYAEAFF
NA	TRBV25-1	NA	TRBJ2-5	TGTGCCAGCAGTAACCAAGAGACCCAGTACTTC	CASSNQETQYF
NA	TRBV7-9	TRBD2	TRBJ2-7	TGTGCCAGCAGCCTGGGGGGGAGGGCCCCCGAGCAGTACTTC	CASSLGGRAPEQYF
few	TRBV4-3	TRBD2	TRBJ2-3	TGCGCCAGCAGCCAAGACGAGCGGGAGTTCACAGATACGCAGTATTTT	CASSQDEREFTDTQYF
NA	TRBV28	NA	TRBJ2-5	TGTGCCAGCAGTTTCCCACACCGTTGGCAAGAGACCCAGTACTTC	CASSFPHRWQETQYF
NA	TRBV18	TRBD1	TRBJ1-1	TGTGCCAGCTCACTCTTGGACAGGGGAGGGACTGAAGCTTTCTTT	CASSLLDRGGTEAFF
few	TRBV27	NA	TRBJ1-5	TGTGCCACCGCGGAAGGGACTCTACTCGATCAGCCCCAGCATTTT	CATAEGTLLDQPQHF
many	TRBV6-1	TRBD2	TRBJ2-1	TGTGCCAGCAGTCCCGGGACTAGCACCTACAATGAGCAGTTCTTC	CASSPGTSTYNEQFF
NA	TRBV28	TRBD2	TRBJ2-7	TGTGCCAGCTACAACGGGCTAGCGGGAGGACCCTACGAGCAGTACTTC	CASYNGLAGGPYEQYF
NA	TRBV6-4	NA	TRBJ2-1	TGTGCCAGCAGTGGCCCGCGTCGAGGTAATCTCTCGTTTACCTATGGTTCCTACAATGAGCAGTTCTTC	CASSGPRRGNLSFTYGSYNEQFF